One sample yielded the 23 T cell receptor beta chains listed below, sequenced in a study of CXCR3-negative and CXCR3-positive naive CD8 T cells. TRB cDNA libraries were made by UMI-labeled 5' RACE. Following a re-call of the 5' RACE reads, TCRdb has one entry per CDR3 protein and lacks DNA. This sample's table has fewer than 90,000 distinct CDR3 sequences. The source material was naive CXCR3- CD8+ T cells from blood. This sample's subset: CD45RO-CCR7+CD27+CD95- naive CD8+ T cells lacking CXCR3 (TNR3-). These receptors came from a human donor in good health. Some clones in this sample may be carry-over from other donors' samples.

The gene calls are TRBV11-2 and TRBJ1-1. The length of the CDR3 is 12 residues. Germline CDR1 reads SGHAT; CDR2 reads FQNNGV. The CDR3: CASSREVTEAFF.

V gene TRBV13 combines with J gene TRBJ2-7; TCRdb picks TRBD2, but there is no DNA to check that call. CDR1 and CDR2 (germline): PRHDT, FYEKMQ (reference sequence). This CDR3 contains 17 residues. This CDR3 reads CASSPGPRQSSSYEQYF. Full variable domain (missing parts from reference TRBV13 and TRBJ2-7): AAGVIQSPRHLIKEKRETATLKCYPIPRHDTVYWYQQGPGQDPQFLISFYEKMQSDKGSIPDRFSAQQFSDYHSELNMSSLELGDSALYFCASSPGPRQSSSYEQYFGPGTRLTVT.

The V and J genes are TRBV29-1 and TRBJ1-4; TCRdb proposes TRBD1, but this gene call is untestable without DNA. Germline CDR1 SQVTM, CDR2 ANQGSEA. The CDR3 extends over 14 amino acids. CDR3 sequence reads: CSVAPGQGDEKLFF.

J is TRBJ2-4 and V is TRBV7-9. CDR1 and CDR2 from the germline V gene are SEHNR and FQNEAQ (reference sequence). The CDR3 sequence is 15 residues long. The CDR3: CASSLADLAKNIQYF.

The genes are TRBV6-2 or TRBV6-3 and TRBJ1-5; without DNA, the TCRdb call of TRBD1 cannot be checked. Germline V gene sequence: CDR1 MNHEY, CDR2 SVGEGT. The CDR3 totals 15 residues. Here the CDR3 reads CASKLQGTRNQPEHF.

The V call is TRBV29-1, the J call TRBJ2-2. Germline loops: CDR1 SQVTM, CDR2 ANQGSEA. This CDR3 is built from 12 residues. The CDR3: CSVWGNTGELFF.

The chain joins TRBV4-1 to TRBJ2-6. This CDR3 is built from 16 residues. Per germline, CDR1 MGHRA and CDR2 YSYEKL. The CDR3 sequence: CASSQEWSSGANVLTF.

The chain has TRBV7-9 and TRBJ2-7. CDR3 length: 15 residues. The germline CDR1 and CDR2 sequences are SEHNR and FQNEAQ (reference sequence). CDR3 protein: CASRRLSGDTYEQYF.

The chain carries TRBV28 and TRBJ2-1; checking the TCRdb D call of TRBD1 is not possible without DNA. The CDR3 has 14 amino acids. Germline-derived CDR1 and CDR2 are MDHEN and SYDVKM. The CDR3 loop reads CASSIRGNNNKQFF.

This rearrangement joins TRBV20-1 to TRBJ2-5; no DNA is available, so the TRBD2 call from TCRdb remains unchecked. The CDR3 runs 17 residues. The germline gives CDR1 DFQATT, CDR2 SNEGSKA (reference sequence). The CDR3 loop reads CSARDYSEVGGEETQYF.

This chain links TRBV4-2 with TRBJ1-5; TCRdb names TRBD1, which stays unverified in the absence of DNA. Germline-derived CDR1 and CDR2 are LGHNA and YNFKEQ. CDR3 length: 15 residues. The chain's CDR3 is CASSQDSQGDQPQHF.

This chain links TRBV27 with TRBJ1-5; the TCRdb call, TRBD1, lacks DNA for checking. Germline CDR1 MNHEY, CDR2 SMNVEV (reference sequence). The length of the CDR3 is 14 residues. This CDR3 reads CASSRDRDYQPQHF.

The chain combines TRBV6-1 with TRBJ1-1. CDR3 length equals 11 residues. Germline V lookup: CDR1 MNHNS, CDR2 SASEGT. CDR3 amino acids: CASRRVTEAFF.

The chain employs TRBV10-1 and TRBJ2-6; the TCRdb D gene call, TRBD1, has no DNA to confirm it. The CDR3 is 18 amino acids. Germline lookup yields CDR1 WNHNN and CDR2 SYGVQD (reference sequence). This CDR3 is CASSKTGQGFSGANVLTF.

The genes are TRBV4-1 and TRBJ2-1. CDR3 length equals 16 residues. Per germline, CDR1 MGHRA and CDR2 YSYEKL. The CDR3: CASSQFSAGTYNEQFF.

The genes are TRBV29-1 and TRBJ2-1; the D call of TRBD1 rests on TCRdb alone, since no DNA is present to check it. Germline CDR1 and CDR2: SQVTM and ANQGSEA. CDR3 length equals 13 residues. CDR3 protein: CSVLGGLYNEQFF.

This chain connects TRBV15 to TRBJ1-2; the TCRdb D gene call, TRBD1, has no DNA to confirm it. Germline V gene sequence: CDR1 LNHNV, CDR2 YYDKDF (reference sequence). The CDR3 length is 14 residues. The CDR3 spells CATSSLDRFYGYTF.

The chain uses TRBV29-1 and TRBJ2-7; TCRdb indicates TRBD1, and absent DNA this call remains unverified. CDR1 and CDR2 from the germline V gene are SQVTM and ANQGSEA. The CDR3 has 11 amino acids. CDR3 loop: CSVFGGYEQYF.

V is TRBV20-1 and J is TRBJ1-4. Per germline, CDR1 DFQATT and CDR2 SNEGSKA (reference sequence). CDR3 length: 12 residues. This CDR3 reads CSARQENEKLFF.

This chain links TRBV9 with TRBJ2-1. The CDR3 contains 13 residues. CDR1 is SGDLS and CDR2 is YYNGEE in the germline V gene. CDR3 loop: CASSVDGYNEQFF.

The CDR3 is CASSLVGDSNQPQHF. This chain joins TRBV7-9 and TRBJ1-5; lacking DNA, the TRBD1 call made by TCRdb goes unchecked. The CDR3 runs to 15 residues. The V gene's germline CDR1 is SEHNR and CDR2 FQNEAQ (reference sequence).

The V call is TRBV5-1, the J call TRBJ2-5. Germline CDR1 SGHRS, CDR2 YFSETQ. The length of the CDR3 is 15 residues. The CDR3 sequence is CASSLEGNGPETQYF. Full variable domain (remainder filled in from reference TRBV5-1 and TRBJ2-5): KAGVTQTPRYLIKTRGQQVTLSCSPISGHRSVSWYQQTPGQGLQFLFEYFSETQRNKGNFPGRFSGRQFSNSRSEMNVSTLELGDSALYLCASSLEGNGPETQYFGPGTRLLVL.

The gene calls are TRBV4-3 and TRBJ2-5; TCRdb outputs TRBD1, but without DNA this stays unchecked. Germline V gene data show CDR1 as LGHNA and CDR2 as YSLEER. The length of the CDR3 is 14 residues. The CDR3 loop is CASSQDRGQETQYF.